This entry features one T cell receptor beta chain sequence. The time point denotes: pre-sensitization, week 0. This sample's treatment: therapeutic diphenylcyclopropenone sensitization with weekly scalp DPC. Germline V gene sequence: CDR1 WNHNN, CDR2 SYGVQD (reference sequence). V was pared by 8 bases and J by 11 bases, with 13 bases between. The CDR3 spans 11 residues. TCRdb recomputed calls from the RACE reads with MiXCR, one row per CDR3 protein. The sample has 65,000 to 90,000 distinct CDR3 sequences, around 15% seen once. These data belong to a study of human T cells and chemical hapten exposure.

This sequence was found in a woman in her fifties or sixties with alopecia areata. Some clones in this sample may be carry-over from other donors' samples. The source was whole blood, collected in connection with sensitization to the hapten diphenylcyclopropenone (DPC). This chain uses TRBV10-1 with TRBJ2-1; D unresolved. The CDR3 region is CASVSRSKQFF. The CDR3 DNA sequence: TGCGCCAGCGTCTCCCGTTCCAAGCAGTTCTTC.